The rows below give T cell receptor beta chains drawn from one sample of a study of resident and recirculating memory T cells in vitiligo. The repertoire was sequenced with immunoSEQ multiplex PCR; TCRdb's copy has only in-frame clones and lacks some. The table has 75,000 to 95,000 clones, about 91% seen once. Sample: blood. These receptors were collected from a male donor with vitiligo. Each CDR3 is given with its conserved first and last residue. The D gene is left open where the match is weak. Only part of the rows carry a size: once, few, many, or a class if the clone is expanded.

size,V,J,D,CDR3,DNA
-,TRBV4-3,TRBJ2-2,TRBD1,CASSQDSGGNTGELFF,TGCGCCAGCAGCCAAGATTCAGGGGGGAACACCGGGGAGCTGTTTTTT
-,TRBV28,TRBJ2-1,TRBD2,CASSPGTSGRNEQFF,TGTGCCAGCAGCCCCGGGACTAGCGGGAGGAATGAGCAGTTCTTC
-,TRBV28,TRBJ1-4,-,CASSPPTDGTTNEKLFF,TGTGCCAGCAGTCCACCGACGGACGGGACAACTAATGAAAAACTGTTTTTT
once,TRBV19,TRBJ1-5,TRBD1,CASRRREGGGQPQHF,TGTGCCTCCCGAAGAAGGGAAGGGGGCGGACAGCCCCAGCATTTT
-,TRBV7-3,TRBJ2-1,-,CASSLNPGSFYNEQFF,TGTGCCAGCAGCTTAAATCCAGGATCCTTTTACAATGAGCAGTTCTTC
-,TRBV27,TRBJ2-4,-,CASSFSSGDNIQYF,TGTGCCAGCAGTTTCTCAAGCGGCGATAACATTCAGTACTTC
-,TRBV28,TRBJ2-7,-,CASSFGGTIRYEQYF,TGTGCCAGCAGTTTTGGGGGGACGATACGCTACGAGCAGTACTTC
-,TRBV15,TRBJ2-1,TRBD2,CATSLAGGEQFF,TGTGCCACCAGCCTAGCGGGGGGTGAGCAGTTCTTC
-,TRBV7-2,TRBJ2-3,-,CASSFRAGRTGSTDTQYF,TGTGCCAGCAGCTTTAGAGCGGGTCGGACGGGAAGCACAGATACGCAGTATTTT
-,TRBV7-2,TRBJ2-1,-,CASSLDRGYNEQFF,TGTGCCAGCAGCTTAGATCGGGGCTACAATGAGCAGTTCTTC
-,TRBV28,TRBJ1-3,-,CASKPSGDPSGNTIYF,TGTGCCAGCAAACCTTCAGGGGATCCCTCTGGAAACACCATATATTTT
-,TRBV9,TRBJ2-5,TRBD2,CASSVGASGGETQYF,TGTGCCAGCAGCGTAGGAGCATCGGGGGGGGAGACCCAGTACTTC
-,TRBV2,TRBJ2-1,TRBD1,CASSDRTGADEQFF,TGTGCCAGCAGTGATCGGACAGGGGCCGATGAGCAGTTCTTC
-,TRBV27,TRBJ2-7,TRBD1,CASSSTGGELYEQYF,TGTGCCAGCAGTTCCACAGGGGGCGAGCTCTACGAGCAGTACTTC
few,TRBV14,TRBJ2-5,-,CASSHRTGSQETQYF,TGTGCCAGCAGCCATAGGACCGGGAGTCAAGAGACCCAGTACTTC
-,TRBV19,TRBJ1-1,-,CASSIGIVVNTEAFF,TGTGCCAGTAGTATCGGGATTGTGGTGAACACTGAAGCTTTCTTT
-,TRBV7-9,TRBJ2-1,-,CASSLEGTYNEQFF,TGTGCCAGCAGCTTGGAGGGTACTTACAATGAGCAGTTCTTC
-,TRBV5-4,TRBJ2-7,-,CASSRQVSDEQYF,TGTGCCAGCAGCCGCCAAGTGAGTGACGAGCAGTACTTC
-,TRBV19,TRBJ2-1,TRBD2,CASSIGGTSYNEQFF,TGTGCCAGTAGTATTGGGGGGACTAGCTACAATGAGCAGTTCTTC
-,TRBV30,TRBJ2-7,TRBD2,CAWEESGRAVRYF,TGTGCCTGGGAGGAGAGCGGGAGGGCCGTGCGGTACTTC
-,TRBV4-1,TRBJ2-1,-,CASSQEETETGSPYNEQFF,TGCGCCAGCAGCCAAGAAGAAACGGAAACAGGTAGTCCCTACAATGAGCAGTTCTTC
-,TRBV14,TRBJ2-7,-,CAAPQGSYEQYF,TGTGCCGCGCCCCAGGGCTCCTACGAGCAGTACTTC
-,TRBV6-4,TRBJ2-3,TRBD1,CASSDGTGVGTQYF,TGTGCCAGCAGTGACGGGACAGGGGTGGGTACGCAGTATTTT
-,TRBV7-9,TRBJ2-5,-,CALEVGETQYF,TGTGCACTAGAGGTCGGCGAGACCCAGTACTTC
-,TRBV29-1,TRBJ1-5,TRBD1,CSVLDRGHQHF,TGCAGCGTCCTCGACAGGGGGCACCAGCATTTT
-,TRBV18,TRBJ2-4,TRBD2,CASSPPGGKNIQYF,TGTGCCAGCTCACCCCCGGGGGGCAAAAACATTCAGTACTTC
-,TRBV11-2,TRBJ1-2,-,CASSLDGTPSSF,TGTGCCAGCAGCTTAGACGGGACACCTTCTTCCTTC
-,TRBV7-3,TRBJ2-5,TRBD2,CASSARGLDQETQYF,TGTGCCAGCAGCGCAAGGGGACTAGACCAAGAGACCCAGTACTTC
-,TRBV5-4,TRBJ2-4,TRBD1,CASSLGQGVAKNIQYF,TGTGCCAGCAGCTTGGGACAGGGGGTAGCCAAAAACATTCAGTACTTC
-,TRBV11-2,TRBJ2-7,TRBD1,CASTSGGSAYEQYF,TGTGCCAGCACCTCAGGGGGCTCTGCCTACGAGCAGTACTTC
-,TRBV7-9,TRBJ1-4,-,CASSLRQDNEKLFF,TGTGCCAGCAGCTTAAGACAGGACAATGAAAAACTGTTTTTT
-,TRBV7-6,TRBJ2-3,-,CASSLAGGLGTDTQYF,TGTGCCAGCAGCTTAGCCGGGGGTTTGGGCACAGATACGCAGTATTTT
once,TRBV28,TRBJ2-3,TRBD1,CASSRGTGRDTDTQYF,TGTGCCAGCAGTCGTGGGACAGGGAGGGACACAGATACGCAGTATTTT
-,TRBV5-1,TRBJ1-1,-,CASSLAMETEAFF,TGCGCCAGCAGCTTGGCCATGGAGACTGAAGCTTTCTTT
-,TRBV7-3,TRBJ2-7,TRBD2,CASSFSGNYEQYF,TGTGCCAGCAGCTTCAGCGGGAACTACGAGCAGTACTTC
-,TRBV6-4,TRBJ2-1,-,CASSELQGPYNEQFF,TGTGCCAGCAGTGAGTTACAGGGACCCTACAATGAGCAGTTCTTC
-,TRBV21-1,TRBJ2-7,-,CASRVLGGSGTGFPYEQYF,TGTGCCAGCAGAGTTCTGGGGGGCAGCGGGACAGGGTTTCCCTACGAGCAGTACTTC
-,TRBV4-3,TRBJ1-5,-,CASSHTIGEGGQPQHF,TGCGCCAGCAGCCACACTATAGGAGAGGGCGGCCAGCCCCAGCATTTT
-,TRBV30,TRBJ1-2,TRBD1,CAWRRQGAYGYTF,TGTGCCTGGAGAAGACAGGGGGCCTATGGCTACACCTTC